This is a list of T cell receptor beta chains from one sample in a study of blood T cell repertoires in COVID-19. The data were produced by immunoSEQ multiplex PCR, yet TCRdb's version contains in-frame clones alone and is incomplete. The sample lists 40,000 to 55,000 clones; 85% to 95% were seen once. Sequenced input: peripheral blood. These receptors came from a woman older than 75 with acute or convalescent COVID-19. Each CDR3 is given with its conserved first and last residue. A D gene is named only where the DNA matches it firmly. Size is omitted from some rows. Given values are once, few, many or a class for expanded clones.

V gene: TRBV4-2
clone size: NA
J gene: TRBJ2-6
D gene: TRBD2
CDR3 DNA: TGTGCCAGCAGCCAAGGGTCCGGACTAGCGGGAGCCGGGGCCAACGTCCTGACTTTC
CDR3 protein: CASSQGSGLAGAGANVLTF

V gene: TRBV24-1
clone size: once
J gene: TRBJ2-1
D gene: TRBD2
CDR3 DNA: TGTGCCACCAGTGACGGGGGGACTAGACGGAATGAGCAGTTCTTC
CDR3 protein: CATSDGGTRRNEQFF

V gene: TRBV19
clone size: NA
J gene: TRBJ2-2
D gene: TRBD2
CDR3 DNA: TGTGCCAGTAGTATCGTCCTAGCGGGCACCGGGGAGCTGTTTTTT
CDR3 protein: CASSIVLAGTGELFF

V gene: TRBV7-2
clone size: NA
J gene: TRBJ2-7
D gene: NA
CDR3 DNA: TGTGCCAGCAGCAGGGGGAAAGGCGAGCAGTACTTC
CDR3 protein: CASSRGKGEQYF

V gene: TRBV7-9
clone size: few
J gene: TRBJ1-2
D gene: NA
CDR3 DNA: TGTGCCAGCAGCTTAGGAGCGGGGGGTGCTGGCTACACCTTC
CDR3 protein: CASSLGAGGAGYTF

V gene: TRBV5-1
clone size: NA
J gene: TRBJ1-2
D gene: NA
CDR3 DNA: TGCGCCAGCAGCTTGGACTTCAGGGGTAACTATGGCTACACCTTC
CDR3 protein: CASSLDFRGNYGYTF

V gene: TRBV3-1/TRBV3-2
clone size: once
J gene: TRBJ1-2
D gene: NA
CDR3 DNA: TGTGCCAGCAGCCAAGAGGGAGTAAACTATGGCTACACCTTC
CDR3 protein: CASSQEGVNYGYTF

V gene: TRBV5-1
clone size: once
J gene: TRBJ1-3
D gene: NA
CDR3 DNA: TGCGCCAGCAGCTTGACAGGACCGATTCCAGGGGACACCATATATTTT
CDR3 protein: CASSLTGPIPGDTIYF

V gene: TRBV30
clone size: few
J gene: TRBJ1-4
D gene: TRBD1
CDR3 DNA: TGTGCCTGGAGTGTCCTGGGCCCTCCGGGACAGGGAATTTTGGGAGAAAAACTGTTTTTT
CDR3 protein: CAWSVLGPPGQGILGEKLFF

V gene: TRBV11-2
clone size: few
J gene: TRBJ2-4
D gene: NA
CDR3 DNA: TGTGCCAGCAGGTCGGGACGGGGGTATGGGAACATTCAGTACTTC
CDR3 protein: CASRSGRGYGNIQYF

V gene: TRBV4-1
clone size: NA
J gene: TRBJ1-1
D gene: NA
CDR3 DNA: TGCGCCAGCAGCCAAGTGGGGGCAATCACTGAAGCTTTCTTT
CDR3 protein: CASSQVGAITEAFF

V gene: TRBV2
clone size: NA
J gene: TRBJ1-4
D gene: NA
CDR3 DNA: TGTGCCAGCAGTGAATTGGAGGATGAAAAACTGTTTTTT
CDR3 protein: CASSELEDEKLFF

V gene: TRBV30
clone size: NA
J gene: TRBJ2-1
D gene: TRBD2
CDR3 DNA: TGTGCCTGGAGTCAACGGGGGAGCGGGAGACGTCGCAATGAGCAGTTCTTC
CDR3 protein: CAWSQRGSGRRRNEQFF

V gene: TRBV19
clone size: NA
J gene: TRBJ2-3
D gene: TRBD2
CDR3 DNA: TGTGCCAGTAGGACCGGGGGGGCAGATACGCAGTATTTT
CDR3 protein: CASRTGGADTQYF

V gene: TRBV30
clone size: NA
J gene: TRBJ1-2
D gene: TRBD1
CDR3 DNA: TGTGCCTGGAGACGACAGGGATGGGGGAACTATGGCTACACCTTC
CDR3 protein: CAWRRQGWGNYGYTF

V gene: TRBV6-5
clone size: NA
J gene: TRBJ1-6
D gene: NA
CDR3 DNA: TGTGCCAGCAGTCCCCCCTCGACGGGAAACTCACCCCTTCACTTT
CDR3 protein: CASSPPSTGNSPLHF

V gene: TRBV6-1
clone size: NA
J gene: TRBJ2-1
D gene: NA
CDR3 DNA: TGTGCCAGCAGTGAAGGACAGAACAATGAGCAGTTCTTC
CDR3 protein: CASSEGQNNEQFF

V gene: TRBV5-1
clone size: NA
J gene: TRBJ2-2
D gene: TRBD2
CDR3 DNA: TGCGCCAGCAGGCCGGGACTAGCGGGGCGGGACACCGGGGAGCTGTTTTTT
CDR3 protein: CASRPGLAGRDTGELFF

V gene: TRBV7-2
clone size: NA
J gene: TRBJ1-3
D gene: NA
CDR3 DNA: TGTGCCAGCAGCTTAGCCTACGGGGGAAACTCTGGAAACACCATATATTTT
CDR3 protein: CASSLAYGGNSGNTIYF

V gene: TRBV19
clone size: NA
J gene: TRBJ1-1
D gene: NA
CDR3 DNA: TGTGCCAGTACGACACGGAATGGGTACACTGAAGCTTTCTTT
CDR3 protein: CASTTRNGYTEAFF

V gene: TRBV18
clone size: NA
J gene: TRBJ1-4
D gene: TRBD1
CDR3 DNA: TGTGCCAGCTCACAGGGGGCAAGTAATGAAAAACTGTTTTTT
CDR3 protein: CASSQGASNEKLFF

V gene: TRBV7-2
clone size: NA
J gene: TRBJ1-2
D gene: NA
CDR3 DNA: TGTGCCAGCAGCCCAGTGGGCCTCAAAAGCGGCTACACCTTC
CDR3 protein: CASSPVGLKSGYTF

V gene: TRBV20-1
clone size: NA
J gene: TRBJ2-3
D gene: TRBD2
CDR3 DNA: TGCAGTGCTAGTGGGGGGGGAGGCACAGATACGCAGTATTTT
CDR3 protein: CSASGGGGTDTQYF

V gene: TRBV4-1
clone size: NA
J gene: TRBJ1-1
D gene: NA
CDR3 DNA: TGCGCCAGCAGCCAAGATGGGGGGGTGGTGTACACTGAAGCTTTCTTT
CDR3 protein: CASSQDGGVVYTEAFF

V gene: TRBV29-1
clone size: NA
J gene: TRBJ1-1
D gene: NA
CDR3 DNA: TGCAGCGTTCTTGACACTGAAGCTTTCTTT
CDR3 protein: CSVLDTEAFF

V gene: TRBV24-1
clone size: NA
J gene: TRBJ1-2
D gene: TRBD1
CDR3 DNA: TGTGCCACCAGTAGGACAGGGGGGCTTGGCTACACCTTC
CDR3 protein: CATSRTGGLGYTF

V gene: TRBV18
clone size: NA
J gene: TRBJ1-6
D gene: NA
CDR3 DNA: TGTGCCAGCTCACTCCAGGAATATAATTCACCCCTCCACTTT
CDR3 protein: CASSLQEYNSPLHF

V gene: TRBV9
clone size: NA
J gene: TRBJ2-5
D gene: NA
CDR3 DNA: TGTGCCAGCAGCGTAGATCTGCGGGAAGAGACCCAGTACTTC
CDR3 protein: CASSVDLREETQYF

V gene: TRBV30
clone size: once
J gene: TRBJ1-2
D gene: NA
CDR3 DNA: TGTGCCTGGAGTAGGGGGGGCGGTGGAGATGGCTACACCTTC
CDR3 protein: CAWSRGGGGDGYTF

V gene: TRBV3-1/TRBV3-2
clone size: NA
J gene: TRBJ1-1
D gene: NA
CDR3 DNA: TGTGCCAGCAGCCCTCAAGCCGGACAAGGGGGCACTGAAGCTTTCTTT
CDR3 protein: CASSPQAGQGGTEAFF

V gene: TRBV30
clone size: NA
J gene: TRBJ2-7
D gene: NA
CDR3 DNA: TGTGCCTGGAGTGTACAGGTCCTTACCTACGAGCAGTACTTC
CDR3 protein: CAWSVQVLTYEQYF

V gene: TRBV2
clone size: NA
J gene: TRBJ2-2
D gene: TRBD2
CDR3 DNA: TGTGCCAGCAGCCCCAGCGGGAGTAACACCGGGGAGCTGTTTTTT
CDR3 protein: CASSPSGSNTGELFF